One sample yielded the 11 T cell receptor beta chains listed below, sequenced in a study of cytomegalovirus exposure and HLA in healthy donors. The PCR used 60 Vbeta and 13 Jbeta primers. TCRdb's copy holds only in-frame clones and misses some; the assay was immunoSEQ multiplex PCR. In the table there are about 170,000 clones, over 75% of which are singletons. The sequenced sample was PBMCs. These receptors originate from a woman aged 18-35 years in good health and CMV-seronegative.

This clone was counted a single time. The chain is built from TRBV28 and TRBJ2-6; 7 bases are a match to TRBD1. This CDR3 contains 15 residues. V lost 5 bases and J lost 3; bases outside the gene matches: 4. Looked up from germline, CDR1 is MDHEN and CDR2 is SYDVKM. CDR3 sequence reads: CASSLRTGGANVLTF. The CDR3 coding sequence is TGTGCCAGCAGTCTACGGACAGGTGGGGCCAACGTCCTGACTTTC.

CDR3 loop: CASSLALGARFGGEAFF. CDR3 DNA: TGTGCCAGCAGCTTAGCGCTGGGGGCGCGGTTCGGCGGTGAAGCTTTCTTT. The chain uses TRBV7-9 and TRBJ1-1; D is possibly TRBD1 (6 bases). The CDR3 spans 17 residues. V was trimmed by 0 bases and J by 7 bases, leaving 21 bases between them. The germline V gene encodes CDR1 SEHNR and CDR2 FQNEAQ (reference sequence).

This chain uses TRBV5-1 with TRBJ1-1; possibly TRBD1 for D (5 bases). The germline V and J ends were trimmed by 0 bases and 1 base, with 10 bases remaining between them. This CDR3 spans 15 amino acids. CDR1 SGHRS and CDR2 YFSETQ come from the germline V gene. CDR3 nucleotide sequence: TGCGCCAGCAGCTTGGCCGTTACAGGGAACACTGAAGCTTTCTTT. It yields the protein CASSLAVTGNTEAFF.

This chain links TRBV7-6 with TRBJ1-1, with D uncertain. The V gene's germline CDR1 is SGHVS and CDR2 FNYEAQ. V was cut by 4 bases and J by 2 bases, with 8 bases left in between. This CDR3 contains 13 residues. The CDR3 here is CASSSQINTEAFF. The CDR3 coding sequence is TGTGCCAGCAGCTCACAGATAAACACTGAAGCTTTCTTT.

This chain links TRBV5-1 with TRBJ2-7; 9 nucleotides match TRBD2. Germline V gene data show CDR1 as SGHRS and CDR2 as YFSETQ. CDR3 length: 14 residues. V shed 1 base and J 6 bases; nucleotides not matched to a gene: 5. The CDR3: CASSLTAGGREQYF. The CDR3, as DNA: TGCGCCAGCAGCTTGACAGCGGGAGGCCGCGAGCAGTACTTC.

The CDR3 loop reads CASSQPRTGSKNIQYF. CDR3 in DNA: TGCGCCAGCAGCCAACCGAGAACAGGGTCCAAAAACATTCAGTACTTC. J is TRBJ2-4 and V is TRBV4-1; perhaps TRBD1 as D (6 bases). V lost 2 bases and J 2 bases, leaving 13 bases between the germline ends. From germline, CDR1 is MGHRA and CDR2 YSYEKL. CDR3 length: 16 amino acids.

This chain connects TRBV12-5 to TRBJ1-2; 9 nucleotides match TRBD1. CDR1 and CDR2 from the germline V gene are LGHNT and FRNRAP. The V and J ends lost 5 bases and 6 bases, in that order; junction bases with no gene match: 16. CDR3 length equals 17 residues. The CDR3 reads CASGLQDRDRVSDGYTF. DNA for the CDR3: TGTGCTAGTGGTCTCCAAGACCGGGACAGGGTTTCTGATGGCTACACCTTC.

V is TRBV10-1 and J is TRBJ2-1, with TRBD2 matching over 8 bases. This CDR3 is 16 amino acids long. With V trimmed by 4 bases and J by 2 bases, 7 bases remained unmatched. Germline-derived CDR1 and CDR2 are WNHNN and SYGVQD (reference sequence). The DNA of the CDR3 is TGCGCCAGCAGTGGCGGGGGGCCAAAAGCCTACAATGAGCAGTTCTTC. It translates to CASSGGGPKAYNEQFF.

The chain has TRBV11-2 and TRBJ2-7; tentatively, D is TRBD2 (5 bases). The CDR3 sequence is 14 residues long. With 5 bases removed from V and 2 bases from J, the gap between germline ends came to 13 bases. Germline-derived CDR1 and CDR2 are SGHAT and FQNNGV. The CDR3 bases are TGTGCCAGCAGCCAAGGACTGAGACCCTACGAGCAGTACTTC. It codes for CASSQGLRPYEQYF.

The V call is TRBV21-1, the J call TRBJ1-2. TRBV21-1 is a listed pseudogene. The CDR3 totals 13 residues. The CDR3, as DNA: TGTGCCAGCAGCAAAGCGTCGGCGGAGGGCTACACCTTC. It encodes CASSKASAEGYTF.

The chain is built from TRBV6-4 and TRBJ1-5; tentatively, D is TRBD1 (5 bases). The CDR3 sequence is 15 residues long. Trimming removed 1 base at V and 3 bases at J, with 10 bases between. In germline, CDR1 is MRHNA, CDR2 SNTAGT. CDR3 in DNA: TGTGCCAGCAGTGACTTCAGGGCCTACAATCAGCCCCAGCATTTT. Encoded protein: CASSDFRAYNQPQHF.